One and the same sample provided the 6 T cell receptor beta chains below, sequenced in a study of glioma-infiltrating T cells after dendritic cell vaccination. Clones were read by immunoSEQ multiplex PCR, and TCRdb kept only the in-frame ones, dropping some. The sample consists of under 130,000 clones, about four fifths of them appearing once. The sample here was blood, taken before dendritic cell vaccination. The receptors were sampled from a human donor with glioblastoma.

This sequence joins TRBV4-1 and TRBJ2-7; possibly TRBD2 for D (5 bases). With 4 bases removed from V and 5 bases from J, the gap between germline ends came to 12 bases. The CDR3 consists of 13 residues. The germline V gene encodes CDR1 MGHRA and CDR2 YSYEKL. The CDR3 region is CASSRTGRDEQYF. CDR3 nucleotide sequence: TGCGCCAGCAGCCGGACGGGAAGGGACGAGCAGTACTTC.

CDR3 sequence reads: CAWSPHRDGMMNTEAFF. CDR3 DNA sequence: TGTGCCTGGAGTCCGCACAGGGATGGGATGATGAACACTGAAGCTTTCTTT. The chain combines TRBV30 with TRBJ1-1; D may be TRBD1 (6 bases). Trimming removed 2 bases from V and 0 bases from J, with 19 bases in between. Per germline, CDR1 GTSNPN and CDR2 SVGIG (reference sequence). The CDR3 contains 17 residues.

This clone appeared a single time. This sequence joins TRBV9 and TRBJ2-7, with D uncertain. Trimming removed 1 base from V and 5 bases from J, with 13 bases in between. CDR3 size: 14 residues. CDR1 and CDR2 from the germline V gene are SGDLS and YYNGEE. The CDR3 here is CASSVSGDSDEQYF. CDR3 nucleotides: TGTGCCAGCAGCGTATCCGGAGATTCTGACGAGCAGTACTTC.

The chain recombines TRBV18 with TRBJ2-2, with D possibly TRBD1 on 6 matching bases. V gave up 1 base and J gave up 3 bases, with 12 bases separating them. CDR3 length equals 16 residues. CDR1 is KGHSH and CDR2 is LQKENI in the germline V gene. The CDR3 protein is CASSPLTGSDTGELFF. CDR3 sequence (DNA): TGTGCCAGCTCACCACTTACAGGGTCGGACACCGGGGAGCTGTTTTTT.

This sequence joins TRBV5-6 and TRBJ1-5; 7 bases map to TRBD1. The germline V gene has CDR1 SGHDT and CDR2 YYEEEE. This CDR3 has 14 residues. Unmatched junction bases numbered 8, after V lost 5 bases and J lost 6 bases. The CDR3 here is CASRKTGAAQPQHF. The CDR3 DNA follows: TGTGCCAGCAGGAAAACAGGGGCGGCTCAGCCCCAGCATTTT.

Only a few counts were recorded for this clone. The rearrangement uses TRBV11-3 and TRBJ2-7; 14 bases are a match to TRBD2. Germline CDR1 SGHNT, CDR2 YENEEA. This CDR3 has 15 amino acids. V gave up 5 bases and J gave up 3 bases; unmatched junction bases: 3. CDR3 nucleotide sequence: TGTGCCAGCAGCCGCGGGACTAGCGGGGGCTACGAGCAGTACTTC. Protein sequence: CASSRGTSGGYEQYF.